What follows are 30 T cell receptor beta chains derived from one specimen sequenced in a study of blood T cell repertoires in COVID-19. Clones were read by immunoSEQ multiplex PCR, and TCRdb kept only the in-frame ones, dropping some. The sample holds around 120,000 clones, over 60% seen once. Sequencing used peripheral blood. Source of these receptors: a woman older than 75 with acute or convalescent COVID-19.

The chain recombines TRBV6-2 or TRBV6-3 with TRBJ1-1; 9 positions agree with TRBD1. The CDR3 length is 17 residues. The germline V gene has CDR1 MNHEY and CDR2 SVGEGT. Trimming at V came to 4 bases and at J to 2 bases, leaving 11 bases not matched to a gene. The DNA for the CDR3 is TGTGCCAGCAGTTCGTTAGACAGGGGGACCTACAACACTGAAGCTTTCTTT. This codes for CASSSLDRGTYNTEAFF.

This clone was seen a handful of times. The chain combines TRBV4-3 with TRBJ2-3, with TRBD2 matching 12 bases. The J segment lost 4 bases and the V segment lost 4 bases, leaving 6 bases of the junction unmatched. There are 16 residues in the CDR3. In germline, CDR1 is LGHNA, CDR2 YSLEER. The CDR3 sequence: CASSRMTSGGSDTQYF. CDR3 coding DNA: TGCGCCAGCAGCCGCATGACTAGCGGGGGATCAGATACGCAGTATTTT.

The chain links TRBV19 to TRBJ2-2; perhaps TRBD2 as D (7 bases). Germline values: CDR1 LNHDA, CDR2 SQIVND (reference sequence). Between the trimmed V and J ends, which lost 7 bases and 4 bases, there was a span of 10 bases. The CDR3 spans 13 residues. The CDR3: CASKGGGTGELFF. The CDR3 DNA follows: TGTGCCAGTAAGGGAGGGGGCACCGGGGAGCTGTTTTTT.

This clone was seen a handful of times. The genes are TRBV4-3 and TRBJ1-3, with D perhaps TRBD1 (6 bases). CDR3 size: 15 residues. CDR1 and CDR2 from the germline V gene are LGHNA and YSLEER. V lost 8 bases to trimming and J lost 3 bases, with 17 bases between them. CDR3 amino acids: CASAKGVMGGNTIYF. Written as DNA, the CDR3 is TGCGCCAGCGCGAAGGGGGTGATGGGTGGAAACACCATATATTTT.

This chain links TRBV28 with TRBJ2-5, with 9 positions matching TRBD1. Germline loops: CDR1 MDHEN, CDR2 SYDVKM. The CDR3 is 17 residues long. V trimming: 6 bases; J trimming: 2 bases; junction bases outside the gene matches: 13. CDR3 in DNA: TGTGCCAGCAGGGACAACCTCGGACAGGGGAGGCAAGAGACCCAGTACTTC. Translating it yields CASRDNLGQGRQETQYF.

The CDR3 bases are TGTGCCAGCAGTCTTTTAGCGCCCCGGGACAGCCCCTACGAGCAGTACTTC. It is translated as CASSLLAPRDSPYEQYF. The rearrangement joins TRBV6-6 to TRBJ2-7; TRBD1 matches at 7 bases. The trim removed 5 bases at V and 2 bases at J, leaving 15 bases unmatched. The germline CDR1 and CDR2 sequences are MNHNY and SVGAGI (reference sequence). The length of the CDR3 is 17 residues.

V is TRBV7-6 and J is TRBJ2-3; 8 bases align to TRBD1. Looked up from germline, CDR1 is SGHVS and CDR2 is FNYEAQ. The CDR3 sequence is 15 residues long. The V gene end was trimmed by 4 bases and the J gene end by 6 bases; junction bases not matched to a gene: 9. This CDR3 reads CASSSTGASPDTQYF. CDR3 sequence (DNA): TGTGCCAGCAGCTCGACAGGGGCGTCACCGGATACGCAGTATTTT.

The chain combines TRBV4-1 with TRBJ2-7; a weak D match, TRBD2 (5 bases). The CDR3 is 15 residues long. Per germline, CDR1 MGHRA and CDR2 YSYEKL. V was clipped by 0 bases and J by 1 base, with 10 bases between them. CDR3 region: CASSQEATGSYEQYF. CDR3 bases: TGCGCCAGCAGCCAAGAAGCCACGGGGTCCTACGAGCAGTACTTC.

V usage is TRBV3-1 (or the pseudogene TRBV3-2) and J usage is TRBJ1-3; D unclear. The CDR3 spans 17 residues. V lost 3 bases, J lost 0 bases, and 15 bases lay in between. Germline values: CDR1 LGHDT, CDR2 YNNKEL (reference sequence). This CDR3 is CASSQWTDASSGNTIYF. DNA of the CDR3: TGTGCCAGCAGCCAGTGGACTGACGCCTCCTCTGGAAACACCATATATTTT.

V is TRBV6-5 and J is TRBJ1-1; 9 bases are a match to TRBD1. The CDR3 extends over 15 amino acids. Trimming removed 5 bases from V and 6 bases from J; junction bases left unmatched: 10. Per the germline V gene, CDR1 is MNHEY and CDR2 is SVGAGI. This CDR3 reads CASSPSGTGWAEAFF. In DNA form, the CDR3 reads TGTGCCAGCAGTCCCTCCGGGACAGGGTGGGCTGAAGCTTTCTTT.

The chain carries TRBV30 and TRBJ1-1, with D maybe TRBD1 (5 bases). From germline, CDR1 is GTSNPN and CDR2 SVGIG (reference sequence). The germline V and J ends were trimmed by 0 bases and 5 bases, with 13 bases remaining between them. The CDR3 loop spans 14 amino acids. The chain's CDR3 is CAWSVGRWGTEAFF. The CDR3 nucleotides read TGTGCCTGGAGTGTGGGGCGCTGGGGTACTGAAGCTTTCTTT.

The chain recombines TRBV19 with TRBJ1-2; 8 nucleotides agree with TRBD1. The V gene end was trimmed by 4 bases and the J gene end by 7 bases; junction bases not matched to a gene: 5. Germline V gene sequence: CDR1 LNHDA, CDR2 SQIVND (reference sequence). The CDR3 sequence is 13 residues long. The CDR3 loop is CASSRTGRRGYTF. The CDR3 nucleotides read TGTGCCAGTAGTAGGACAGGGCGGCGTGGCTACACCTTC.

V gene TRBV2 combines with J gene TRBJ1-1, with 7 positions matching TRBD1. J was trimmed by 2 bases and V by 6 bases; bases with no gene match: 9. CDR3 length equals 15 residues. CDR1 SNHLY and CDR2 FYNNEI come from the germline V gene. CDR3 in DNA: TGTGCCAGCAGCTCCGAGACAGGGCTAAACACTGAAGCTTTCTTT. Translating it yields CASSSETGLNTEAFF.

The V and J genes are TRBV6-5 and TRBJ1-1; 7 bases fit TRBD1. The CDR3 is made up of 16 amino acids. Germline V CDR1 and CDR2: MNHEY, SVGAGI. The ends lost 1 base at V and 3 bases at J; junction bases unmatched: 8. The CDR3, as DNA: TGTGCCAGCAGTTACTTGGAGGGGGCGAGGGACACTGAAGCTTTCTTT. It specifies CASSYLEGARDTEAFF.

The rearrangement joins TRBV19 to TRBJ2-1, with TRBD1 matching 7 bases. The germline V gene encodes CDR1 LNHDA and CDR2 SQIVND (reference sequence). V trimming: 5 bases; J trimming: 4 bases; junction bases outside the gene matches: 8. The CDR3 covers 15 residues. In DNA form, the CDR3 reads TGTGCCAGTAGTCGGGACAGAGAACTTTACAATGAGCAGTTCTTC. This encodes CASSRDRELYNEQFF.

The CDR3 bases are TGCAGCGGTGCGGCAGCGGTGGACCAGCCCCAGCATTTT. Its protein is CSGAAAVDQPQHF. The genes are TRBV29-1 and TRBJ1-5; D ambiguous. Germline V gene sequence: CDR1 SQVTM, CDR2 ANQGSEA. CDR3 length equals 13 residues. V lost 7 bases and J lost 7, with 17 bases in between.

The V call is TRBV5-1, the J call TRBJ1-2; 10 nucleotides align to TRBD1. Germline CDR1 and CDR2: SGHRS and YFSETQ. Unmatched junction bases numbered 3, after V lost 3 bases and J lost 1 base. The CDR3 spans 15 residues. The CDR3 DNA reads TGCGCCAGCAGCTGGGGGACAGGGGTTAACTATGGCTACACCTTC. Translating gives CASSWGTGVNYGYTF. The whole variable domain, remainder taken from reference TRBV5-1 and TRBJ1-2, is KAGVTQTPRYLIKTRGQQVTLSCSPISGHRSVSWYQQTPGQGLQFLFEYFSETQRNKGNFPGRFSGRQFSNSRSEMNVSTLELGDSALYLCASSWGTGVNYGYTFGSGTRLTVV.

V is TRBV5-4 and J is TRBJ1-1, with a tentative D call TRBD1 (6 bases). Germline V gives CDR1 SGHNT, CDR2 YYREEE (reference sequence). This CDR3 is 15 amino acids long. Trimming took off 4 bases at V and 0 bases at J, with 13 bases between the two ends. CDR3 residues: CASSVLQGLNTEAFF. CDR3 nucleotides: TGTGCCAGCAGCGTCCTACAGGGTCTGAACACTGAAGCTTTCTTT. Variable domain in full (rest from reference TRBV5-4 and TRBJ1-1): ETGVTQSPTHLIKTRGQQVTLRCSSQSGHNTVSWYQQALGQGPQFIFQYYREEENGRGNFPPRFSGLQFPNYSSELNVNALELDDSALYLCASSVLQGLNTEAFFGQGTRLTVV.

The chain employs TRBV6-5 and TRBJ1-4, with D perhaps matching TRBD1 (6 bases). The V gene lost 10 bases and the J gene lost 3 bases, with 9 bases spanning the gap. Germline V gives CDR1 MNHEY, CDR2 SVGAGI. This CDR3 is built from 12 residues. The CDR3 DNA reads TGTGCCACACAGGGCCCTAATGAAAAACTGTTTTTT. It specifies CATQGPNEKLFF.

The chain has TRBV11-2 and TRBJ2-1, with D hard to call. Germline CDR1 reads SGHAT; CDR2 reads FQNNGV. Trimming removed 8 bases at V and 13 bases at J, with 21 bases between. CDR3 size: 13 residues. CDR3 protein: CASVPTTAASQFF. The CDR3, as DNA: TGTGCCAGCGTACCCACAACCGCGGCATCTCAGTTCTTC.

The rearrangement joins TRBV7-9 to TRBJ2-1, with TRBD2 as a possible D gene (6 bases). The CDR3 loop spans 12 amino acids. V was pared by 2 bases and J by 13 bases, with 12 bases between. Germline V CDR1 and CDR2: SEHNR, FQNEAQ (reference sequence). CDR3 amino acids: CASSLSLADQFF. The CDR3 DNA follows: TGTGCCAGCAGCTTATCACTAGCCGATCAGTTCTTC. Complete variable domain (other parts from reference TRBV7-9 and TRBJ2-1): DTGVSQNPRHKITKRGQNVTFRCDPISEHNRLYWYRQTLGQGPEFLTYFQNEAQLEKSRLLSDRFSAERPKGSFSTLEIQRTEQGDSAMYLCASSLSLADQFFGPGTRLTVL.

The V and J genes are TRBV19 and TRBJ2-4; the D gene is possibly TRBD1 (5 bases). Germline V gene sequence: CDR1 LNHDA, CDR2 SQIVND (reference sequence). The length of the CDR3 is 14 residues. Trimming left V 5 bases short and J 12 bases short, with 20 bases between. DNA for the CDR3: TGTGCCAGTAGTGCCGCAGCGAACGACAGATATCAGTACTTC. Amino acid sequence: CASSAAANDRYQYF. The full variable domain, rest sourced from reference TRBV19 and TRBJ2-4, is DGGITQSPKYLFRKEGQNVTLSCEQNLNHDAMYWYRQDPGQGLRLIYYSQIVNDFQKGDIAEGYSVSREKKESFPLTVTSAQKNPTAFYLCASSAAANDRYQYFGAGTRLSVL.

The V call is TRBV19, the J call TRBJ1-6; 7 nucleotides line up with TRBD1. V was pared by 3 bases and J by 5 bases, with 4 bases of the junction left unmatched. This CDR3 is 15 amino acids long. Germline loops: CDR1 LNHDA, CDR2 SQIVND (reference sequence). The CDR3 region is CASSMQGVNNSPLHF. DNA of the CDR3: TGTGCCAGTAGTATGCAGGGGGTTAATAATTCACCCCTCCACTTT.

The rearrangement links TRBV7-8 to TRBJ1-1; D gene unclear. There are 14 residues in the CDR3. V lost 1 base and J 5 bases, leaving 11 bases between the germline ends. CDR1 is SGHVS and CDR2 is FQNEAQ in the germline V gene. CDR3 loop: CASSLGELGTEAFF. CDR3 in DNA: TGTGCCAGCAGCTTAGGGGAGTTAGGGACTGAAGCTTTCTTT.

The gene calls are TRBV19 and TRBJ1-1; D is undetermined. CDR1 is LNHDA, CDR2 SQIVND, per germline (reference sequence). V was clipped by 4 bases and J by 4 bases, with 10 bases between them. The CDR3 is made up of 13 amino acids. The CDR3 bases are TGTGCCAGTAGTACACGGGAGGTCACTGAAGCTTTCTTT. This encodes CASSTREVTEAFF.

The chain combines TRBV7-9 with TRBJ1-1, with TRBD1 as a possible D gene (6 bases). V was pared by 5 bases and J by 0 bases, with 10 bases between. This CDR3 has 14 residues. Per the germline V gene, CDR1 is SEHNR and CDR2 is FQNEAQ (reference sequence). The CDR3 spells CASSQGQLNTEAFF. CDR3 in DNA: TGTGCCAGCAGCCAGGGACAACTGAACACTGAAGCTTTCTTT.

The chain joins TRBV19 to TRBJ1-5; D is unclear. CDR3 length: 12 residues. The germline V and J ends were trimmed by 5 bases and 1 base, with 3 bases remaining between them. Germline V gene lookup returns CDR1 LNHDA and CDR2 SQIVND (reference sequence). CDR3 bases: TGTGCCAGTAGTCCGAGCAATCAGCCCCAGCATTTT. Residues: CASSPSNQPQHF.

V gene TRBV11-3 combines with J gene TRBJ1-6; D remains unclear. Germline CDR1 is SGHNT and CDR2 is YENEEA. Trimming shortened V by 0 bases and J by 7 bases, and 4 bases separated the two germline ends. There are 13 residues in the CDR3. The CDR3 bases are TGTGCCAGCAGCTTAGACCGGAATTCACCCCTCCACTTT. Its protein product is CASSLDRNSPLHF.

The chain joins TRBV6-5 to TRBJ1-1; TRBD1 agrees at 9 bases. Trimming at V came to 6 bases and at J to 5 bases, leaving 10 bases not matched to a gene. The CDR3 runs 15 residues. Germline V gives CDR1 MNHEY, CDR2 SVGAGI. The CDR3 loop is CASRPTGQGRTEAFF. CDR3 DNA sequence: TGTGCCAGCAGGCCTACGGGACAGGGAAGGACTGAAGCTTTCTTT.

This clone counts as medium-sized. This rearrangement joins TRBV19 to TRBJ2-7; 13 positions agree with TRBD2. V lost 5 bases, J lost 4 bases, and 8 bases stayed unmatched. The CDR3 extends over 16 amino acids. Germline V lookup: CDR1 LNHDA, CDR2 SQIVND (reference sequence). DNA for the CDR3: TGTGCCAGTAGTGTAACTAGCGGGAGGGCCGAGTACGAGCAGTACTTC. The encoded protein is CASSVTSGRAEYEQYF. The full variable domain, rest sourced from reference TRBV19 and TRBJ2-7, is DGGITQSPKYLFRKEGQNVTLSCEQNLNHDAMYWYRQDPGQGLRLIYYSQIVNDFQKGDIAEGYSVSREKKESFPLTVTSAQKNPTAFYLCASSVTSGRAEYEQYFGPGTRLTVT.